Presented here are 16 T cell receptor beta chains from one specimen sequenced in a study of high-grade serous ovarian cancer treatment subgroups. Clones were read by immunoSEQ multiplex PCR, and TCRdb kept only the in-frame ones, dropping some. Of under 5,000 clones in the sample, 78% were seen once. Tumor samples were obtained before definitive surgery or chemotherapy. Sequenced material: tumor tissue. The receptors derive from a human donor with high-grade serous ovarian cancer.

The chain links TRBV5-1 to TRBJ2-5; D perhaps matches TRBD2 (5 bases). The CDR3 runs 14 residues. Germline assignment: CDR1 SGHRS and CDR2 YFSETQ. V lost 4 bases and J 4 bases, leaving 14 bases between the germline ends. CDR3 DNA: TGCGCCAGCAGCCCCCTCGGACTGGGAGAGACCCAGTACTTC. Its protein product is CASSPLGLGETQYF.

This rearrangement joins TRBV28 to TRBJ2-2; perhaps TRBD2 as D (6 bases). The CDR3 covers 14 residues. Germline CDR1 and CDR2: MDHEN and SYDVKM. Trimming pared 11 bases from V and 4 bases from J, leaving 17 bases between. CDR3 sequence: CAAQPGLATGELFF. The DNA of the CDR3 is TGTGCCGCCCAACCGGGACTTGCCACCGGGGAGCTGTTTTTT.

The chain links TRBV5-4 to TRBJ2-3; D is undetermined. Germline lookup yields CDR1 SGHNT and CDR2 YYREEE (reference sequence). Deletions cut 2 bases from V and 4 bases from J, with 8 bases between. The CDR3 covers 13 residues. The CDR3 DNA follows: TGTGCCAGCAGCTTCGCACCGCCAGATACGCAGTATTTT. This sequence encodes CASSFAPPDTQYF.

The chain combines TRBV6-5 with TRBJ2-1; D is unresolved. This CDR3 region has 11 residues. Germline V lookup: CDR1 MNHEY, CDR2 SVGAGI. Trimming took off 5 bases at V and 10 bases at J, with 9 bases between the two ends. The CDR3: CASSPVGEQFF. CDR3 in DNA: TGTGCCAGCAGTCCGGTAGGCGAGCAGTTCTTC.

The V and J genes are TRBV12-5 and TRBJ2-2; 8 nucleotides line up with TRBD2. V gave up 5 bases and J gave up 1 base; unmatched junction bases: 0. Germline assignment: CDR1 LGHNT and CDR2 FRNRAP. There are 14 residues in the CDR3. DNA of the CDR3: TGTGCTAGTGGTAGCGGGGGGAACACCGGGGAGCTGTTTTTT. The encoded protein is CASGSGGNTGELFF. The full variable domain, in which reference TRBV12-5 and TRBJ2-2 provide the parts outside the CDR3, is DARVTQTPRHKVTEMGQEVTMRCQPILGHNTVFWYRQTMMQGLELLAYFRNRAPLDDSGMPKDRFSAEMPDATLATLKIQPSEPRDSAVYFCASGSGGNTGELFFGEGSRLTVL.

In nucleotides, the CDR3 is TGTGCCACAGGGGAGGGATTCGACACTGAAGCTTTCTTT. Its translation is CATGEGFDTEAFF. The chain couples TRBV2 to TRBJ1-1; D perhaps matches TRBD1 (6 bases). The CDR3 has 13 residues. Germline V gene lookup returns CDR1 SNHLY and CDR2 FYNNEI. Deletions cut 10 bases from V and 3 bases from J, with 15 bases between.

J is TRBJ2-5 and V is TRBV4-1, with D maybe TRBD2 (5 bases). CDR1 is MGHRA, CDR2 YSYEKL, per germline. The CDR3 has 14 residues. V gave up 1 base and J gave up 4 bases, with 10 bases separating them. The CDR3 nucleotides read TGCGCCAGCAGCCAAGCTACTAGAGCAGAGACCCAGTACTTC. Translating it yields CASSQATRAETQYF.

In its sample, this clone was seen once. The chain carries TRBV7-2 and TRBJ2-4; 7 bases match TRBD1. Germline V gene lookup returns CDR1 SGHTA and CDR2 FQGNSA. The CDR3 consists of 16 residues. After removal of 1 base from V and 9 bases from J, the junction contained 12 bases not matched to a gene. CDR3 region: CASSLGIGRGSGIQYF. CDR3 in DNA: TGTGCCAGCAGCTTAGGGATCGGCAGGGGGTCCGGCATTCAGTACTTC.

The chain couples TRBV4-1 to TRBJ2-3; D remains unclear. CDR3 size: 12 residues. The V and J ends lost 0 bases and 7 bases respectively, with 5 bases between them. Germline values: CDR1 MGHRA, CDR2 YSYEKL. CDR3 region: CASSQDRHTQYF. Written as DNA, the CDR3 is TGCGCCAGCAGCCAAGATCGGCATACGCAGTATTTT.

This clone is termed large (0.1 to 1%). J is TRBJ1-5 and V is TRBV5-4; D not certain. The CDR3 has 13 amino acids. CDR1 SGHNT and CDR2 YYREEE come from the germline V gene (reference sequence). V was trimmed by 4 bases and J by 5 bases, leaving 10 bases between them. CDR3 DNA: TGTGCCAGCAGCACCGGCCCGTATCAGCCCCAGCATTTT. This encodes CASSTGPYQPQHF.

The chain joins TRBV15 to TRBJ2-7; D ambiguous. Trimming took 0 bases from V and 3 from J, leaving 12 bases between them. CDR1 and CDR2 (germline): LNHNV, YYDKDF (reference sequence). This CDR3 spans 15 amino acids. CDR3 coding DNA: TGTGCCACCAGCAGAGAGGAGACACGGGTCTACGAGCAGTACTTC. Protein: CATSREETRVYEQYF.

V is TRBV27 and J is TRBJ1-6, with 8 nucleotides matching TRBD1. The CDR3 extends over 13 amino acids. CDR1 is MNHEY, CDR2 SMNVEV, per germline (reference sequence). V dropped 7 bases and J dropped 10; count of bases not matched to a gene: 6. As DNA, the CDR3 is TGTGCCAGCACACGGGACAGGAGCTCACCCCTCCACTTT. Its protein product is CASTRDRSSPLHF.

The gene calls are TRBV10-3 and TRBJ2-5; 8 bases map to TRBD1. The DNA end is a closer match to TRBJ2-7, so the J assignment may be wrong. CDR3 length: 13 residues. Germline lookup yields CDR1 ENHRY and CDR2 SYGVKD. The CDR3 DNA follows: TGTGCCATCAGAAGGACAGGGAACTACGAGCAGTACTTC. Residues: CAIRRTGNYEQYF.

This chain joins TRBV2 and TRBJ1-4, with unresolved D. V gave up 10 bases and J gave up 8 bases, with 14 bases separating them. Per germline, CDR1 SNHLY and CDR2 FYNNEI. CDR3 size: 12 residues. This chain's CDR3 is CAIHPPGEKLFF. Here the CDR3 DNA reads TGTGCCATCCACCCCCCCGGAGAAAAACTGTTTTTT.

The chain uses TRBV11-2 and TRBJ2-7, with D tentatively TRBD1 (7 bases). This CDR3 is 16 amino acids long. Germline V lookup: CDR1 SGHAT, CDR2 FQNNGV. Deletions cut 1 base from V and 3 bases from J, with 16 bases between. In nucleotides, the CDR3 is TGTGCCAGCAGCTTAGTTGGGGGAGGACAGGACTACGAGCAGTACTTC. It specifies CASSLVGGGQDYEQYF.

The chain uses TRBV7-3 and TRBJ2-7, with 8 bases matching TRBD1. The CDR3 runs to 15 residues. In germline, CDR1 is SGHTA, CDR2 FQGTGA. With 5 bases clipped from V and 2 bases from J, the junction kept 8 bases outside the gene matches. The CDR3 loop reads CASSPRTGFTYEQYF. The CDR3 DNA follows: TGTGCCAGCAGCCCGCGGACAGGGTTTACCTACGAGCAGTACTTC.